This note documents a single TCR beta chain sequence. It has no known antigen specificity. Per-nucleotide qualities are absent, and no much larger clonotype sits a single base away. Reading the germline V gene (reference sequence) gives CDR1 GTSNPN and CDR2 SVGIG. The cysteine opens and the phenylalanine closes a CDR3 of 13 amino acids. Of the read, only the CDR3 DNA is kept; its 39 bases are in frame from base 1. V is shortened by 2 bases, J by 7 bases, and the region joining them spans 14 bases. Libraries were prepared through the immunoSEQ multiplex PCR assay. Entries here come from immuneACCESS through TCRdb and include only in-frame sequences with V and J called. Some clones fail to appear in such tables; in the studies checked, an unresolved V gene covers under half of the shortfall, and the cause of the remainder is unknown. The sample has about 60,000 clones on record, 90% of them singletons. Around 6.8% of the sample rests with the top ten.

This entry belongs to a study of T cell changes during pregnancy in multiple sclerosis (dated by TCRdb to the late 2010s). Some background on the complete study: The study examined how the T cell repertoire changed over the course of pregnancy in women with multiple sclerosis.

This sample comprised peripheral blood, obtained in the third trimester of pregnancy. The rearranged chain carries TRBV30 and TRBJ1-2; the best D guess is TRBD1, with 6 bases matching. The clonotype comes from a female donor in good health, enrolled as a control in a pregnancy study. CDR3 protein: CAWSYGGSGGYTF. The bases are TGTGCCTGGAGTTATGGGGGCTCGGGTGGCTACACCTTC.